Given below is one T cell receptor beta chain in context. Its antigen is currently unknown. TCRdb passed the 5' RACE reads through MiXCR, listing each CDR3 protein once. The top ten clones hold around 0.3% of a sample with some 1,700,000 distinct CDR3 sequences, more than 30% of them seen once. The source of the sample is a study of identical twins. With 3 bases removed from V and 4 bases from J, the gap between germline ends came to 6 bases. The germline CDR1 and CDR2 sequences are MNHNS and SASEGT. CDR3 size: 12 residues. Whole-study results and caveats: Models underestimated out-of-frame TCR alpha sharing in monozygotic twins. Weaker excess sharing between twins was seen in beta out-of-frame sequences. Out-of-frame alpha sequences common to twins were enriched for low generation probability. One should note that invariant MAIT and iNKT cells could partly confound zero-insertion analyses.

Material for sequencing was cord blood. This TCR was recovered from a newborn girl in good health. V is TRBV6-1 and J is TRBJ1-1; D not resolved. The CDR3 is CASSEWVTEAFF. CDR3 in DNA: TGTGCCAGCAGTGAGTGGGTCACTGAAGCTTTCTTT.